Sequencing of this T cell receptor (beta chain) was carried out in a study of cytotoxic CD8 clonotypes in ibrutinib-treated CLL (dated by TCRdb to about 2021). For the study in its entirety: The cohort had 11 relapsed/refractory and roughly 14 treatment-naive patients; 17 were IGHV unmutated. Samples at response were collected after a median of about 12 months of treatment, with a range of about 6 to 40 months. Patients were still on ibrutinib when every remission and progressive disease sample was collected. Cryopreserved peripheral blood mononuclear cells were collected before treatment, at response, and at either disease progression or sustained remission. Longitudinal samples were obtainable from about 30% of the 86 participants in the trial. Responses were partial in approximately 24 patients and complete in 2; after median 68 months follow-up, about 14 stayed in remission and roughly twelve progressed. Samples averaged 255,043 productive templates and 94,082 productive rearrangements. What the authors observed across the whole study: Sustained-remission and progressing patients did not have matched sampling times, and lymph node repertoires were not examined. At baseline, clonality was higher than in age-matched healthy donors and showed a strong correlation with circulating CD8+ T-cell counts. Clonality increased at ibrutinib response, stayed stable in sustained remission, and fell back toward baseline at progression. Public clonotypes were rare and either contracted or stayed stable during treatment, and the rise in clonality at ibrutinib response reflected the expansion of private clonotypes.

According to the study, the label for this sample's time point signals: about a year on ibrutinib. For TCR beta library preparation, 1.5 to 2 micrograms of genomic DNA was extracted from cryopreserved PBMCs. Longitudinal blood samples from CLL patients receiving ibrutinib monotherapy were subjected to high-throughput TCR beta sequencing. The patients took part in an open-label, single-center phase 2 trial of ibrutinib monotherapy. Concerning this clone itself: Which antigen it targets is not known. The record has no base qualities; no much larger clone is one base away.

Spanning cysteine to phenylalanine, the CDR3 consists of 15 amino acids. Only CDR3 DNA remains: 45 bases, in frame from the first base. Based on the germline V gene, the CDR1 and CDR2 sequences are SGHRS and YFSETQ. Relative to germline, V is 0 bases shorter and J is 0 bases shorter, with 8 bases between their ends. A MiSeq instrument was used for deep resolution sequencing, which targeted depths ranging from 1 in 1 million up to 1 in 200,000 T cells, with coverage averaging 10x for each clonotype. The immunoSEQ hsTCRB Kit was used to generate TCR beta libraries. In the original analysis: Data were analyzed with ImmunoSEQ Data Assistant and ImmunoSEQ Analyzer, with V, D and J genes assigned per IMGT definitions. Clonality, which ranges from 0 to 1, was calculated by subtracting the normalized Shannon entropy of productive rearrangement frequencies from one. Only overrepresented clonotypes making up at least 0.05% of each patient's repertoire were included in the public clonotype analysis. Some twelve repertoires from age-matched healthy donors, obtained from immuneACCESS, served as clonality controls. Not all clones reach the TCRdb copy of this immuneACCESS table, which keeps in-frame sequences only. Checked studies attribute under half of the gap to unresolved V genes and leave the rest unexplained. V, J and clone size are those of that table, while D and trimming were read from the DNA. This sample has under 200,000 clones in its table, and 81% of those were observed once. Around 2% of the sample is held by the ten biggest clonotypes.

The material was PBMCs, obtained after 12 months of ibrutinib treatment. The chain was built from TRBV5-1 and TRBJ2-3, with no confident D gene call. The TCR originated in a human donor with chronic lymphocytic leukemia. The nucleotide sequence is given as TGCGCCAGCAGCTTGGGGGCCCCTAGCACAGATACGCAGTATTTT. It codes for CASSLGAPSTDTQYF.